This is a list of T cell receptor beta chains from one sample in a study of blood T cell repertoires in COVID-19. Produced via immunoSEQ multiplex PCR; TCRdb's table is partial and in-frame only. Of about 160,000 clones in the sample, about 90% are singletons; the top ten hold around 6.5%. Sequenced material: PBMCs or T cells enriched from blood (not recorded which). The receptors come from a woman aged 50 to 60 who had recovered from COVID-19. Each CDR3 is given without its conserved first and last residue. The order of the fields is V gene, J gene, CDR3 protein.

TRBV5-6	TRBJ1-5	ASSLGGQVGNQPQH
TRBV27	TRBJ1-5	ASRKGQGLGQPQH
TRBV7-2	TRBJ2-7	ASSWMDSGAYEQY
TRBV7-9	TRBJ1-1	ASSFLPWGGEAF
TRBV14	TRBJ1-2	ASSRTTGYYGYT
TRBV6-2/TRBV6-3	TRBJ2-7	ASTPGTAYRGTYEQY
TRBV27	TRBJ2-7	ASSLRQGAFHEQY
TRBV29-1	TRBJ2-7	SAREGSKSFYEQY
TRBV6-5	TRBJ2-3	ASSSQDRGATDTQY
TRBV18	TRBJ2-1	ASSQSSKTYNEQF
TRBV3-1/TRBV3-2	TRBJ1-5	ASSQGVGNQPQH
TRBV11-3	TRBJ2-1	ASSPSRTSGRGRINEQF
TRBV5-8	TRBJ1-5	ASSFWTGGKNQPQH
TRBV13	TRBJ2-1	ASSLGVSSGRADYNEQF
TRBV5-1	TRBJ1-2	ASSLEQGGGYGYT
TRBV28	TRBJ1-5	ASSFRKVDRDNQPQH
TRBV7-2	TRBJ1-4	ASSLAGGPGELF
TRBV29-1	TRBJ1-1	SVGRGISNTEAF
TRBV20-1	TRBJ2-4	SASRGNIQY
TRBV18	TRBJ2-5	ASSPARAGGAQY
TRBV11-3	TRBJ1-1	ASSLQGRNTEAF
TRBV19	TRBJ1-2	ASRGTGGYGYT
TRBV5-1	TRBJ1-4	ASSGEGSNEKLF
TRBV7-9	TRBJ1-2	ASSLAGTGANYGYT
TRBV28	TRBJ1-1	ASSLATAGNTEAF
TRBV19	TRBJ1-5	ASSPRDRGKNQPQH
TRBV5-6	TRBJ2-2	ASSLTSGNTGELF
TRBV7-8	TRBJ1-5	ASRPRQGAEGNQPQH
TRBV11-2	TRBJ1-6	ASSLELSSGSPLH
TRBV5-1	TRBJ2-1	ASSLVAGMNNEQF
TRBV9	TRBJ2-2	ASSPSTSGSTGELF
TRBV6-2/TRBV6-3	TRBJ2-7	ASSTQGRAPYEQY
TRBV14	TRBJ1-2	ASSASTGNGYT
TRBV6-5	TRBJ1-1	ASSYSGLTEAF
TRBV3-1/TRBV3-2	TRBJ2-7	ASSPRAGGRYEQY
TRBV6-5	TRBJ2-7	ASSYSGGEQY
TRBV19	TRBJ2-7	ASSRPSGRTYEQY
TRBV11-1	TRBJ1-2	ASSRQGGYYGYT
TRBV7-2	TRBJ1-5	ASSPGTGKRQPQH
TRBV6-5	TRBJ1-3	ASRRRGPLGNTIY
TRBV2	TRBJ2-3	ASDAWEGDTQY
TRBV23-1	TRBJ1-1	ASSQYLRGRIMNTEAF
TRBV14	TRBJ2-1	ASSQGRWLEQF
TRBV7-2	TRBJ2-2	ASSSLTVTGGELF
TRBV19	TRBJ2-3	ASSSRTGMVTQY
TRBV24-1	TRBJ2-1	ATRAPGGGNEQF
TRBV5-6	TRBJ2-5	ASSLQRQGRETQY
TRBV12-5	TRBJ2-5	ASGLDTTLSQETQY
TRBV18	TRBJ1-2	ASSSEGGTNYGYT
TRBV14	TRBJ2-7	ASSQSSGAVYEQY
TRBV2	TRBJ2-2	ASRGGTMAGELF
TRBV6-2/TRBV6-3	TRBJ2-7	ASSYSDLRAHLIEQY
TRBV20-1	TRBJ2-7	SASRGRGYFEQY
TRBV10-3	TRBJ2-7	AISGSGSYEQY
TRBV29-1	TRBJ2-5	SVGGGQRELETQY